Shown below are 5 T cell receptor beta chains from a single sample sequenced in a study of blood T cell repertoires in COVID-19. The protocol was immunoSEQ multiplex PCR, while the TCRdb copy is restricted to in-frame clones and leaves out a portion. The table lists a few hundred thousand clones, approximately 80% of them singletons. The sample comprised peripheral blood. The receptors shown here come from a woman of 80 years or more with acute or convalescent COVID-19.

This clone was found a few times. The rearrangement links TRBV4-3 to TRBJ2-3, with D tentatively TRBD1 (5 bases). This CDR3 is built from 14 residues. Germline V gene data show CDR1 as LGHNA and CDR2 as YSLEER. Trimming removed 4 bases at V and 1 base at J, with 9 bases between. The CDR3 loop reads CASSPGHGTDTQYF. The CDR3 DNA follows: TGCGCCAGCAGCCCCGGACACGGCACAGATACGCAGTATTTT.

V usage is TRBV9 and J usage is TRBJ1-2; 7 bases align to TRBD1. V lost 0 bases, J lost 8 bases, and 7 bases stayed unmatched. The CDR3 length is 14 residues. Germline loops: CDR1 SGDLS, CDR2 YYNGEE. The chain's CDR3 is CASSVAPQGEGYTF. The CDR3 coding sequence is TGTGCCAGCAGCGTAGCCCCCCAGGGGGAAGGCTACACCTTC.

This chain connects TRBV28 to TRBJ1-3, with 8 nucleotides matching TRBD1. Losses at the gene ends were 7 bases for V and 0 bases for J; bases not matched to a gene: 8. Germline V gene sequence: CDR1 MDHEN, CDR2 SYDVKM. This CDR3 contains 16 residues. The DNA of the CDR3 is TGTGCCAGCACACCACCAACAGGGGGCTCTGGAAACACCATATATTTT. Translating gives CASTPPTGGSGNTIYF.

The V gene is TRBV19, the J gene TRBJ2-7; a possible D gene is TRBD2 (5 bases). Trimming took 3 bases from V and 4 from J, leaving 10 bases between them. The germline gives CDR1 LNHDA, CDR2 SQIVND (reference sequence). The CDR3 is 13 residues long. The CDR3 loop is CASSIGVGYEQYF. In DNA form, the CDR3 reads TGTGCCAGTAGTATCGGGGTGGGGTACGAGCAGTACTTC.

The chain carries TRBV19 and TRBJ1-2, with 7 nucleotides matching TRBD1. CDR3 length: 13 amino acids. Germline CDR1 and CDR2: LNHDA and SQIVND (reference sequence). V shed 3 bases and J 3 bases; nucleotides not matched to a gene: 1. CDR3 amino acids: CASSIGQDYGYTF. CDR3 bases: TGTGCCAGTAGTATCGGACAGGACTATGGCTACACCTTC.